The present TCR beta chain was sequenced within a study of CD8 T cells in Susac syndrome. Reverse transcription of roughly 0.5 to 1 ug RNA used random hexamers. One entry per CDR3 protein results from TCRdb running MiXCR on the immunoSEQ multiplex PCR reads. The sample has about 400,000 distinct CDR3 sequences; approximately 85% are singletons. The CDR3 consists of 16 residues. Trimming removed 1 base from V and 6 bases from J; junction bases left unmatched: 10. CDR1 is MGHDK and CDR2 is SYGVNS in the germline V gene. This clonotype was seen only a few times. This TCR derives from a human donor with multiple sclerosis. This chain joins TRBV25-1 and TRBJ2-7; 9 positions agree with TRBD1. Input material: CD8+ T cells from PBMCs. DNA of the CDR3: TGTGCCAGCAGTGAATCAAGTGGGACAGGGACGCTCGAGCAGTACTTC. It yields the protein CASSESSGTGTLEQYF.